A selection of T cell receptor beta chains follows, all from one sample in a study of blood T cell repertoires in COVID-19. TCRdb's copy holds only in-frame clones and misses some; the assay was immunoSEQ multiplex PCR. The repertoire holds tens of thousands of clones, with approximately 89% as singletons. Material for sequencing was peripheral blood. The receptors were gathered from a middle-aged man with acute or convalescent COVID-19. Each CDR3 is given with its conserved first and last residue. The D gene is left open where the match is weak. Size tells how often a clone was seen (once, few, many) or the class of an expanded clone, and some rows leave it out.

j_gene: TRBJ2-1
d_gene: .
len: 17
abundance: once
v_gene: TRBV7-3
CDR3aa: CASSPHLGGQGANEQFF
CDR3nt: TGTGCCAGCAGCCCTCACTTGGGGGGGCAGGGGGCAAATGAGCAGTTCTTC

j_gene: TRBJ1-1
d_gene: TRBD1
len: 15
abundance: .
v_gene: TRBV9
CDR3aa: CASSARDRSFTEAFF
CDR3nt: TGTGCCAGCAGCGCCCGGGACAGGAGTTTTACTGAAGCTTTCTTT

j_gene: TRBJ1-4
d_gene: .
len: 15
abundance: .
v_gene: TRBV3-1/TRBV3-2
CDR3aa: CASSQESRTNEKLFF
CDR3nt: TGTGCCAGCAGCCAAGAAAGCCGAACTAATGAAAAACTGTTTTTT

j_gene: TRBJ2-2
d_gene: .
len: 14
abundance: few
v_gene: TRBV29-1
CDR3aa: CSARRGGDTGELFF
CDR3nt: TGCAGCGCCCGAAGGGGCGGGGACACCGGGGAGCTGTTTTTT

j_gene: TRBJ1-5
d_gene: .
len: 15
abundance: .
v_gene: TRBV6-5
CDR3aa: CASSSRQGSNQPQHF
CDR3nt: TGTGCCAGCAGTTCCCGCCAGGGGAGCAATCAGCCCCAGCATTTT

j_gene: TRBJ1-3
d_gene: .
len: 14
abundance: .
v_gene: TRBV3-1/TRBV3-2
CDR3aa: CASSQDSSGNTIYF
CDR3nt: TGTGCCAGCAGCCAAGACAGCTCTGGAAACACCATATATTTT

j_gene: TRBJ1-4
d_gene: .
len: 14
abundance: .
v_gene: TRBV6-1
CDR3aa: CASSDGAVYEKLFF
CDR3nt: TGTGCCAGCAGTGATGGAGCAGTATATGAAAAACTGTTTTTT

j_gene: TRBJ2-5
d_gene: .
len: 14
abundance: .
v_gene: TRBV7-9
CDR3aa: CASSAYGQSGAQYF
CDR3nt: TGTGCCAGCAGCGCATATGGACAGTCCGGGGCCCAGTACTTC

j_gene: TRBJ1-4
d_gene: TRBD1
len: 16
abundance: .
v_gene: TRBV5-5
CDR3aa: CASSWQQGATNEKLFF
CDR3nt: TGTGCCAGCAGCTGGCAACAGGGGGCAACTAATGAAAAACTGTTTTTT

j_gene: TRBJ2-1
d_gene: TRBD2
len: 19
abundance: .
v_gene: TRBV13
CDR3aa: CASSLGTSGRGGLYNEQFF
CDR3nt: TGTGCCAGCAGCCTCGGGACTAGCGGGAGAGGGGGGCTTTACAATGAGCAGTTCTTC

j_gene: TRBJ1-1
d_gene: .
len: 13
abundance: once
v_gene: TRBV19
CDR3aa: CASSISGITEAFF
CDR3nt: TGTGCCAGTAGTATATCAGGGATCACTGAAGCTTTCTTT

j_gene: TRBJ1-2
d_gene: .
len: 15
abundance: .
v_gene: TRBV5-6
CDR3aa: CASSLKEAGVWGYTF
CDR3nt: TGTGCCAGCAGCTTAAAAGAGGCGGGGGTGTGGGGCTACACCTTC

j_gene: TRBJ2-5
d_gene: TRBD1
len: 14
abundance: once
v_gene: TRBV5-1
CDR3aa: CASSLDRGDGTQYF
CDR3nt: TGCGCCAGCAGCTTGGACAGGGGGGATGGGACCCAGTACTTC

j_gene: TRBJ2-5
d_gene: TRBD2
len: 15
abundance: once
v_gene: TRBV11-2
CDR3aa: CASSGSGRAGETQYF
CDR3nt: TGTGCCAGCAGCGGAAGCGGGAGGGCCGGGGAGACCCAGTACTTC

j_gene: TRBJ1-2
d_gene: TRBD1
len: 12
abundance: once
v_gene: TRBV6-5
CDR3aa: CASRGARGGYTF
CDR3nt: TGTGCCAGCAGAGGGGCCAGGGGGGGCTACACCTTC

j_gene: TRBJ2-1
d_gene: .
len: 13
abundance: .
v_gene: TRBV12-3/TRBV12-4
CDR3aa: CASRQQGNNEQFF
CDR3nt: TGTGCCAGCCGACAACAGGGTAACAATGAGCAGTTCTTC

j_gene: TRBJ2-3
d_gene: TRBD2
len: 17
abundance: .
v_gene: TRBV14
CDR3aa: CASSLTAASGGADTQYF
CDR3nt: TGTGCCAGCAGCCTTACCGCCGCTAGCGGGGGGGCGGATACGCAGTATTTT

j_gene: TRBJ1-1
d_gene: .
len: 13
abundance: .
v_gene: TRBV28
CDR3aa: CASSFELNTEAFF
CDR3nt: TGTGCCAGCAGTTTTGAGCTGAACACTGAAGCTTTCTTT

j_gene: TRBJ1-2
d_gene: .
len: 15
abundance: once
v_gene: TRBV4-1
CDR3aa: CASSFRQPGGYGYTF
CDR3nt: TGCGCCAGCAGCTTCCGACAGCCGGGTGGCTATGGCTACACCTTC

j_gene: TRBJ2-5
d_gene: .
len: 13
abundance: once
v_gene: TRBV3-1/TRBV3-2
CDR3aa: CASSQKGGETQYF
CDR3nt: TGTGCCAGCAGCCAAAAAGGGGGAGAGACCCAGTACTTC

j_gene: TRBJ2-5
d_gene: TRBD1
len: 16
abundance: .
v_gene: TRBV29-1
CDR3aa: CSVEEYNDRVQETQYF
CDR3nt: TGCAGCGTTGAAGAGTATAACGACAGGGTGCAAGAGACCCAGTACTTC

j_gene: TRBJ1-3
d_gene: .
len: 18
abundance: once
v_gene: TRBV7-6
CDR3aa: CASSLGVAGQSSGNTIYF
CDR3nt: TGTGCCAGCAGCTTAGGGGTAGCGGGACAAAGCTCTGGAAACACCATATATTTT

j_gene: TRBJ1-5
d_gene: .
len: 13
abundance: .
v_gene: TRBV18
CDR3aa: CASSDSPNEPQHF
CDR3nt: TGTGCCAGCTCAGACAGCCCCAATGAGCCCCAGCATTTT

j_gene: TRBJ2-2
d_gene: .
len: 15
abundance: .
v_gene: TRBV5-5
CDR3aa: CASSSGAGQGGELFF
CDR3nt: TGTGCCAGCAGCTCCGGCGCAGGTCAGGGCGGGGAGCTGTTTTTT

j_gene: TRBJ2-3
d_gene: .
len: 11
abundance: .
v_gene: TRBV20-1
CDR3aa: CSATPADTQYF
CDR3nt: TGCAGTGCTACCCCAGCAGATACGCAGTATTTT

j_gene: TRBJ1-6
d_gene: .
len: 15
abundance: .
v_gene: TRBV7-2
CDR3aa: CASSPRVSGGSPLHF
CDR3nt: TGTGCCAGCAGCCCCAGGGTATCGGGGGGATCACCCCTCCACTTT

j_gene: TRBJ2-7
d_gene: TRBD2
len: 15
abundance: .
v_gene: TRBV3-1/TRBV3-2
CDR3aa: CASSQALAGRSEQYF
CDR3nt: TGTGCCAGCAGCCAGGCACTAGCGGGACGAAGTGAGCAGTACTTC

j_gene: TRBJ2-7
d_gene: TRBD2
len: 15
abundance: .
v_gene: TRBV3-1/TRBV3-2
CDR3aa: CASSQNGRAGYEQYF
CDR3nt: TGTGCCAGCAGCCAGAACGGGAGGGCCGGCTACGAGCAGTACTTC

j_gene: TRBJ1-1
d_gene: TRBD1
len: 14
abundance: .
v_gene: TRBV5-4
CDR3aa: CASSRDRLNTEAFF
CDR3nt: TGTGCCAGCAGCCGGGACAGACTGAACACTGAAGCTTTCTTT

j_gene: TRBJ1-1
d_gene: TRBD1
len: 16
abundance: .
v_gene: TRBV7-2
CDR3aa: CASSLAGRGRVTEAFF
CDR3nt: TGTGCCAGCAGCTTAGCAGGCAGGGGGCGCGTCACTGAAGCTTTCTTT

j_gene: TRBJ2-2
d_gene: TRBD1
len: 16
abundance: .
v_gene: TRBV18
CDR3aa: CASSPPRQGETGELFF
CDR3nt: TGTGCCAGCTCACCACCCAGACAGGGGGAGACCGGGGAGCTGTTTTTT

j_gene: TRBJ2-3
d_gene: .
len: 15
abundance: .
v_gene: TRBV21-1
CDR3aa: CASSKGGGSTDTQYF
CDR3nt: TGTGCCAGCAGCAAGGGAGGGGGTAGCACAGATACGCAGTATTTT

j_gene: TRBJ1-2
d_gene: TRBD1
len: 14
abundance: .
v_gene: TRBV9
CDR3aa: CASSVEFTGGGYTF
CDR3nt: TGTGCCAGCAGCGTGGAGTTTACAGGGGGCGGCTACACCTTC

j_gene: TRBJ1-6
d_gene: .
len: 13
abundance: few
v_gene: TRBV6-5
CDR3aa: CASSYVRVSPLHF
CDR3nt: TGTGCCAGCAGTTACGTCAGGGTTTCACCCCTCCACTTT

j_gene: TRBJ1-5
d_gene: .
len: 14
abundance: .
v_gene: TRBV2
CDR3aa: CASRIQGGNQPQHF
CDR3nt: TGTGCCAGCAGAATTCAGGGCGGCAATCAGCCCCAGCATTTT

j_gene: TRBJ2-3
d_gene: .
len: 15
abundance: .
v_gene: TRBV24-1
CDR3aa: CATSEGGRGTDTQYF
CDR3nt: TGTGCCACCAGTGAAGGTGGGAGAGGCACAGATACGCAGTATTTT

j_gene: TRBJ1-1
d_gene: .
len: 15
abundance: .
v_gene: TRBV25-1
CDR3aa: CASSFAGGSSTEAFF
CDR3nt: TGTGCCAGCAGTTTTGCGGGCGGATCTTCCACTGAAGCTTTCTTT

j_gene: TRBJ2-2
d_gene: TRBD1
len: 14
abundance: .
v_gene: TRBV10-3
CDR3aa: CAISGQGRNGELFF
CDR3nt: TGTGCCATCAGTGGACAGGGGAGGAACGGGGAGCTGTTTTTT

j_gene: TRBJ1-1
d_gene: TRBD1
len: 13
abundance: .
v_gene: TRBV29-1
CDR3aa: CSVSGTGDTEAFF
CDR3nt: TGCAGCGTCTCCGGGACAGGGGACACTGAAGCTTTCTTT

j_gene: TRBJ2-5
d_gene: .
len: 14
abundance: .
v_gene: TRBV3-1/TRBV3-2
CDR3aa: CASSPARGRETQYF
CDR3nt: TGTGCCAGCAGCCCCGCCAGAGGTCGGGAGACCCAGTACTTC

j_gene: TRBJ1-1
d_gene: TRBD1
len: 16
abundance: .
v_gene: TRBV19
CDR3aa: CASSIVRGQGGTEAFF
CDR3nt: TGTGCCAGTAGTATAGTCCGGGGACAGGGAGGCACTGAAGCTTTCTTT

j_gene: TRBJ2-7
d_gene: TRBD1
len: 13
abundance: .
v_gene: TRBV29-1
CDR3aa: CSVARQGPYEQYF
CDR3nt: TGCAGCGTAGCCCGACAGGGACCCTACGAGCAGTACTTC

j_gene: TRBJ2-2
d_gene: TRBD1
len: 17
abundance: .
v_gene: TRBV18
CDR3aa: CASSPTETGGDTGELFF
CDR3nt: TGTGCCAGCTCACCTACGGAGACAGGGGGCGACACCGGGGAGCTGTTTTTT

j_gene: TRBJ1-2
d_gene: .
len: 12
abundance: once
v_gene: TRBV9
CDR3aa: CASSVGEGFYTF
CDR3nt: TGTGCCAGCAGCGTAGGGGAGGGTTTCTACACCTTC

j_gene: TRBJ1-6
d_gene: .
len: 18
abundance: .
v_gene: TRBV2
CDR3aa: CASSDRTASSSYNSPLHF
CDR3nt: TGTGCCAGCAGTGATCGGACAGCGTCGAGCTCCTATAATTCACCCCTCCACTTT

j_gene: TRBJ2-5
d_gene: .
len: 14
abundance: .
v_gene: TRBV5-1
CDR3aa: CASSLGGNQETQYF
CDR3nt: TGCGCCAGCAGCTTAGGCGGGAACCAAGAGACCCAGTACTTC

j_gene: TRBJ1-2
d_gene: .
len: 14
abundance: .
v_gene: TRBV6-4
CDR3aa: CASSQQLGRYGYTF
CDR3nt: TGTGCCAGCAGTCAACAACTAGGTCGGTATGGCTACACCTTC

j_gene: TRBJ2-1
d_gene: TRBD2
len: 17
abundance: few
v_gene: TRBV27
CDR3aa: CASRPGLAGGRYNEQFF
CDR3nt: TGTGCCAGCAGGCCGGGACTAGCGGGAGGGCGGTACAATGAGCAGTTCTTC

j_gene: TRBJ1-6
d_gene: .
len: 15
abundance: .
v_gene: TRBV5-4
CDR3aa: CASSLGTPSDSPLHF
CDR3nt: TGTGCCAGCAGCTTAGGGACACCCTCCGATTCACCCCTCCACTTT

j_gene: TRBJ1-3
d_gene: .
len: 13
abundance: .
v_gene: TRBV3-1/TRBV3-2
CDR3aa: CASSQETGNTIYF
CDR3nt: TGTGCCAGCAGCCAAGAAACAGGAAACACCATATATTTT

j_gene: TRBJ1-1
d_gene: .
len: 13
abundance: .
v_gene: TRBV11-2
CDR3aa: CASSLRLSTEAFF
CDR3nt: TGTGCCAGCAGCTTGAGGCTAAGCACTGAAGCTTTCTTT

j_gene: TRBJ2-7
d_gene: TRBD2
len: 15
abundance: .
v_gene: TRBV4-1
CDR3aa: CASSQSVSGRDEQYF
CDR3nt: TGCGCCAGCAGCCAATCGGTTAGCGGGAGGGACGAGCAGTACTTC

j_gene: TRBJ2-7
d_gene: .
len: 14
abundance: .
v_gene: TRBV7-8
CDR3aa: CASSPRLTMYEQYF
CDR3nt: TGTGCCAGCAGCCCGCGCCTGACTATGTACGAGCAGTACTTC